The 21 T cell receptor beta chains in this list originate from one sample, sequenced in a study of T cells in Graves' hyperthyroidism and ophthalmopathy. RNA transcripts were the template for amplifying TCR beta CDR3 regions. Researchers ran a first-round RT-PCR on the TCR CDR3 using the HTBI primer set. TCRdb reprocessed the multiplex PCR reads via MiXCR and lists one record per CDR3 protein. The sample includes hundreds of thousands of distinct CDR3 sequences, nearly 45% of them seen just once. The material sequenced was peripheral blood or thyroid tissue (not recorded which). Every receptor here comes from an adult man with Graves' disease, either hyperthyroidism or ophthalmopathy (not recorded which).

In its sample, this clonotype was seen a few times. V gene TRBV7-3 combines with J gene TRBJ1-1; a weak D match, TRBD1 (6 bases). The CDR3 is 18 residues long. Trimming took 0 bases from V and 0 from J, leaving 17 bases between them. The germline V gene encodes CDR1 SGHTA and CDR2 FQGTGA. The DNA of the CDR3 is TGTGCCAGCAGCTTAACGTATCCAGGGGCTGGGATGAACACTGAAGCTTTCTTT. Amino acids: CASSLTYPGAGMNTEAFF.

This clonotype turned up a few times. This may be a read error, as it is one base from a much larger clone. A read error is likely, as this CDR3 ends without the conserved phenylalanine or tryptophan. The V and J genes are TRBV29-1 and TRBJ1-1, with a weak D call TRBD1 (5 bases). This CDR3 is 15 amino acids long. From germline, CDR1 is SQVTM and CDR2 ANQGSEA. V lost 6 bases and J 5 bases, leaving 22 bases between the germline ends. The CDR3 protein is CSVTRRGTEGTEAFL. In DNA, the CDR3 is TGCAGCGTGACACGACGGGGGACGGAGGGGACTGAAGCTTTCCTT.

As regards this clonotype: At one of its ends the junction is not consistent with the germline gene, which may arise from a read error. The genes are TRBV7-9 and TRBJ1-5; D gene unclear. CDR3 length: 17 amino acids. The germline CDR1 and CDR2 sequences are SEHNR and FQNEAQ (reference sequence). The CDR3 is CASSLGQITFSNQPQHF. CDR3 DNA sequence: TGTGCCAGCAGTTTAGGGCAGATTACTTTTAGCAATCAGCCCCAGCATTTT. Together with reference TRBV7-9 and TRBJ1-5, the CDR3 gives the full variable domain: DTGVSQNPRHKITKRGQNVTFRCDPISEHNRLYWYRQTLGQGPEFLTYFQNEAQLEKSRLLSDRFSAERPKGSFSTLEIQRTEQGDSAMYLCASSLGQITFSNQPQHFGDGTRLSIL.

This rearrangement joins TRBV30 to TRBJ1-5, with 9 bases identical to TRBD1. V lost 1 base, J lost 2 bases, and 6 bases stayed unmatched. The CDR3 has 16 residues. CDR1 is GTSNPN and CDR2 is SVGIG in the germline V gene (reference sequence). CDR3 sequence: CAWSAQGAFGNQPQHF. CDR3 nucleotides: TGTGCCTGGAGTGCACAGGGGGCGTTCGGCAATCAGCCCCAGCATTTT.

This clonotype has just a few counts. The V and J genes are TRBV7-8 and TRBJ1-5; a possible D gene is TRBD1 (6 bases). CDR3 length: 16 residues. Germline V gene lookup returns CDR1 SGHVS and CDR2 FQNEAQ. Trimming removed 2 bases from V and 1 base from J, with 12 bases in between. The CDR3 is CASSLSRTESNQPQHF. The CDR3, as DNA: TGTGCCAGCAGCTTAAGTAGGACAGAGAGCAATCAGCCCCAGCATTTT. The full variable domain, with the rest looked up from reference TRBV7-8 and TRBJ1-5, is GAGVSQSPRYKVAKRGQDVALRCDPISGHVSLFWYQQALGQGPEFLTYFQNEAQLDKSGLPSDRFFAERPEGSVSTLKIQRTQQEDSAVYLCASSLSRTESNQPQHFGDGTRLSIL.

In DNA, the CDR3 is TGCGCCAGCAGCTTGTCCTCCGGCAACTACGAGCAGTACTTC. Amino acid sequence: CASSLSSGNYEQYF. The V and J genes are TRBV5-1 and TRBJ2-7; D remains unclear. V lost 1 base, J lost 3 bases, and 11 bases lay in between. CDR3 length: 14 amino acids. The germline V gene has CDR1 SGHRS and CDR2 YFSETQ. Full variable domain (outside the CDR3, taken from reference TRBV5-1 and TRBJ2-7): KAGVTQTPRYLIKTRGQQVTLSCSPISGHRSVSWYQQTPGQGLQFLFEYFSETQRNKGNFPGRFSGRQFSNSRSEMNVSTLELGDSALYLCASSLSSGNYEQYFGPGTRLTVT.

This chain links TRBV19 with TRBJ1-5; D call uncertain. Trimming took off 1 base at V and 0 bases at J, with 10 bases between the two ends. Germline lookup yields CDR1 LNHDA and CDR2 SQIVND (reference sequence). The CDR3 runs to 16 residues. The CDR3 nucleotides read TGTGCCAGTAGTATAGTAGGCCAGAATAGCAATCAGCCCCAGCATTTT. Its translation is CASSIVGQNSNQPQHF.

This clonotype has only one observation. The rearrangement uses TRBV7-6 and TRBJ1-2; D might be TRBD1 (6 bases). This CDR3 has 17 amino acids. V was clipped by 6 bases and J by 1 base, with 21 bases between them. Germline-derived CDR1 and CDR2 are SGHVS and FNYEAQ. CDR3 in amino acids: CASSLRGAPQSNYGYTF. CDR3 sequence (DNA): TGTGCCAGCAGTCTTCGGGGGGCGCCCCAGAGTAACTATGGCTACACCTTC.

On this clonotype itself: The germline gene is not matched at one end of the junction; a read error may be the cause. CDR3 nucleotide sequence: TGTGCCAGCAGCTCGCCCGGGGGGCACTCCGCAACCCAATACTTC. Amino acids: CASSSPGGHSATQYF. The rearrangement uses TRBV7-8 and TRBJ2-5, with D tentatively TRBD2 (7 bases). This CDR3 comprises 15 residues. Germline CDR1 reads SGHVS; CDR2 reads FQNEAQ.

Remarks on this clonotype: Being one base from a much bigger clone, this may be a read error. The J gene is TRBJ2-5, the V gene TRBV10-3; 7 bases are shared with TRBD2. This CDR3 has 16 amino acids. Germline CDR1 and CDR2: ENHRY and SYGVKD. CDR3 protein: CASSESLAVYQETQYF. The CDR3 nucleotides are TGTGCCAGCAGTGAGTCCCTAGCGGTGTACCAAGAGACCCAGTACTTC.

Comment on this clonotype: The germline gene is not matched at one end of the junction; a read error may be the cause. V gene TRBV10-2 combines with J gene TRBJ1-4; 8 bases fit TRBD1. The germline V gene encodes CDR1 WSHSY and CDR2 SAAADI. CDR3 length: 15 amino acids. The CDR3 loop is CASSEGSGGSERLFF. DNA of the CDR3: TGCGCCAGCAGTGAAGGGTCAGGGGGCTCGGAAAGACTGTTTTTT.

This clonotype was counted only a few times. The rearrangement links TRBV7-6 to TRBJ2-5; 8 nucleotides align to TRBD2. Germline V lookup: CDR1 SGHVS, CDR2 FNYEAQ. The CDR3 is 16 residues long. V shed 1 base and J 2 bases; nucleotides not matched to a gene: 6. The CDR3 DNA reads TGTGCCAGCAGCTTAGTAGTATCTAGCGGGCAAGAGACCCAGTACTTC. It specifies CASSLVVSSGQETQYF.

The gene calls are TRBV6-1 and TRBJ2-5; a possible D gene is TRBD1 (6 bases). The CDR3 totals 14 residues. Germline assignment: CDR1 MNHNS and CDR2 SASEGT. V was trimmed by 2 bases and J by 8 bases, leaving 15 bases between them. CDR3 DNA sequence: TGTGCCAGCAGTGAACAGGGGAGCCTACAAACCCAGTACTTC. Protein: CASSEQGSLQTQYF.

This clonotype was seen more than once but under ten times. This rearrangement joins TRBV5-1 to TRBJ2-2; TRBD1 matches at 11 bases. CDR1 SGHRS and CDR2 YFSETQ come from the germline V gene. With V trimmed by 3 bases and J by 2 bases, 0 bases remained unmatched. This CDR3 is built from 15 residues. DNA for the CDR3: TGCGCCAGCAGCTGGACAGGGGGCAACACCGGGGAGCTGTTTTTT. The encoded protein is CASSWTGGNTGELFF. Full variable domain (remainder filled in from reference TRBV5-1 and TRBJ2-2): KAGVTQTPRYLIKTRGQQVTLSCSPISGHRSVSWYQQTPGQGLQFLFEYFSETQRNKGNFPGRFSGRQFSNSRSEMNVSTLELGDSALYLCASSWTGGNTGELFFGEGSRLTVL.

Notes on this clonotype: A much larger clone differs by one base, so this may be a read error. V gene TRBV12-3 or TRBV12-4 combines with J gene TRBJ1-5; perhaps TRBD1 as D (6 bases). This CDR3 comprises 13 residues. CDR3 bases: TGTGCCATCAGTGAAAGGGGGAATCAGCCCCAGCATTTT. Translation: CAISERGNQPQHF.

The rearrangement joins TRBV7-8 to TRBJ1-5, with 8 bases fitting TRBD1. The CDR3 length is 16 residues. CDR1 is SGHVS and CDR2 is FQNEAQ in the germline V gene. V dropped 7 bases and J dropped 4; count of bases not matched to a gene: 12. CDR3 in DNA: TGTGCCAGCAACATAGGCAGGGGGCCCACTAATCAGCCCCAGCATTTT. It translates to CASNIGRGPTNQPQHF. The full variable domain, with the rest looked up from reference TRBV7-8 and TRBJ1-5, is GAGVSQSPRYKVAKRGQDVALRCDPISGHVSLFWYQQALGQGPEFLTYFQNEAQLDKSGLPSDRFFAERPEGSVSTLKIQRTQQEDSAVYLCASNIGRGPTNQPQHFGDGTRLSIL.

This clonotype was counted ten times or more. The chain combines TRBV19 with TRBJ1-5; no clear D gene. Germline loops: CDR1 LNHDA, CDR2 SQIVND (reference sequence). Trimming left V 4 bases short and J 0 bases short, with 7 bases between. CDR3 length: 14 amino acids. The CDR3 sequence is CASSRTASNQPQHF. The CDR3 DNA sequence: TGTGCCAGTAGTAGGACGGCTAGCAATCAGCCCCAGCATTTT.

The chain links TRBV5-1 to TRBJ1-1; D unresolved. V was cut by 3 bases and J by 7 bases, with 13 bases left in between. Per germline, CDR1 SGHRS and CDR2 YFSETQ. The CDR3 sequence is 13 residues long. The CDR3 region is CASSWGQAGEAFF. In DNA form, the CDR3 reads TGCGCCAGCAGCTGGGGTCAGGCCGGTGAAGCTTTCTTT.

As to this clonotype: Sequence at one end of the junction differs from germline and may be a read error. The chain employs TRBV10-3 and TRBJ2-7; no firm D call. The germline V gene encodes CDR1 ENHRY and CDR2 SYGVKD. The CDR3 totals 12 residues. The CDR3: CASSSSRYEQYF. DNA of the CDR3: TGTGCCAGCAGTTCGTCCCGCTACGAGCAGTACTTC.

This clonotype showed up just a few times. This chain links TRBV2 with TRBJ2-7, with 9 positions matching TRBD1. The V gene's germline CDR1 is SNHLY and CDR2 FYNNEI. CDR3 length: 15 amino acids. V was pared by 6 bases and J by 6 bases, with 12 bases of the junction left unmatched. The CDR3 sequence is CASRPGQGVWFEQYF. In nucleotides, the CDR3 is TGTGCCAGCAGACCGGGACAGGGAGTTTGGTTCGAGCAGTACTTC. Full variable domain (missing parts from reference TRBV2 and TRBJ2-7): EPEVTQTPSHQVTQMGQEVILRCVPISNHLYFYWYRQILGQKVEFLVSFYNNEISEKSEIFDDQFSVERPDGSNFTLKIRSTKLEDSAMYFCASRPGQGVWFEQYFGPGTRLTVT.

V and J are TRBV10-3 and TRBJ1-5; D perhaps matches TRBD1 (6 bases). Trimming took off 2 bases at V and 1 base at J, with 12 bases between the two ends. Looked up from germline, CDR1 is ENHRY and CDR2 is SYGVKD. The length of the CDR3 is 16 residues. The CDR3 sequence is CAISETGPMSNQPQHF. CDR3 nucleotides: TGTGCCATCAGTGAGACAGGGCCAATGAGCAATCAGCCCCAGCATTTT.